Shown below are 27 T cell receptor beta chains from a single sample sequenced in a study of naive and memory T cell subsets. An equimolar mix of two oligonucleotides served as the beta constant-region primer for TRBC1 and TRBC2. The ligated cDNA underwent four PCR rounds using SP2 and nested alpha and beta constant-region primers. TCRdb processed the UMI-ligation and nested PCR reads anew with MiXCR; each CDR3 protein has one entry. The sample consists of around 93,000 distinct CDR3 sequences, about 11% of them appearing once. The antigens of these receptors remain unknown. Regarding the study as a whole: Especially in CD8 cells, naive repertoires contained a few larger clonotypes, possibly CD45RA-re-expressing memory cells.

What was sequenced was naive CD4+ T cells from blood. The receptors derive from a human donor in good health.

This clonotype was observed a handful of times. This sequence joins TRBV24-1 and TRBJ2-3; TRBD2 matches 14 bases. After removal of 3 bases from V and 4 bases from J, the junction contained 5 bases not matched to a gene. The CDR3 runs 17 residues. The germline gives CDR1 KGHDR, CDR2 SFDVKD. The CDR3 loop is CATSDHSTSGGADTQYF. DNA for the CDR3: TGTGCCACCAGTGATCATTCGACTAGCGGGGGGGCAGATACGCAGTATTTT.

This clonotype has only a few counts. The chain uses TRBV6-6 and TRBJ1-2; no definite D call. CDR1 and CDR2 from the germline V gene are MNHNY and SVGAGI (reference sequence). The CDR3 loop spans 18 amino acids. V was clipped by 6 bases and J by 4 bases, with 27 bases between them. The CDR3 protein is CASSSGFGEGSRFYGYTF. CDR3 DNA sequence: TGTGCCAGCAGCTCGGGATTCGGAGAAGGGTCTCGTTTCTATGGCTACACCTTC.

The chain employs TRBV9 and TRBJ1-1; no firm D call. Trimming pared 5 bases from V and 5 bases from J, leaving 7 bases between. CDR3 length: 11 residues. Germline loops: CDR1 SGDLS, CDR2 YYNGEE. Here the CDR3 DNA reads TGTGCCAGCAGACCCAGGACTGAAGCTTTCTTT. It codes for CASRPRTEAFF.

The rearrangement links TRBV6-2 or TRBV6-3 to TRBJ2-5; D unresolved. This CDR3 has 13 amino acids. The germline V gene has CDR1 MNHEY and CDR2 SVGEGT. V shed 1 base and J shed 3 bases, with 6 bases lying between them. In nucleotides, the CDR3 is TGTGCCAGCAGTTACTACGAAAAAGAGACCCAGTACTTC. Protein: CASSYYEKETQYF.

The rearrangement uses TRBV7-3 and TRBJ2-3; 14 bases fit TRBD2. The germline CDR1 and CDR2 sequences are SGHTA and FQGTGA. CDR3 length: 20 amino acids. With V trimmed by 5 bases and J by 0 bases, 13 bases remained unmatched. The CDR3 DNA sequence: TGTGCCAGCAGCCCGACTAGCGGGAGGGCCGGATTTGCTAGCACAGATACGCAGTATTTT. Protein: CASSPTSGRAGFASTDTQYF.

This clonotype was seen ten or more times. This chain connects TRBV7-2 to TRBJ2-7, with 9 bases lining up with TRBD2. V lost 1 base and J lost 4; bases outside the gene matches: 8. The germline V gene encodes CDR1 SGHTA and CDR2 FQGNSA. This CDR3 is built from 16 residues. The CDR3 DNA sequence: TGTGCCAGCAGCTTAGGGCCGCGGGAGGGCCTTTACGAGCAGTACTTC. This codes for CASSLGPREGLYEQYF.

This clonotype was seen just once. The rearrangement uses TRBV6-2 or TRBV6-3 and TRBJ2-7; possibly TRBD1 or TRBD2 for D (6 bases each). The CDR3 is 13 residues long. Per the germline V gene, CDR1 is MNHEY and CDR2 is SVGEGT. The V end lost 6 bases, the J end lost 7 bases, and 16 bases lay between the germline ends. In nucleotides, the CDR3 is TGTGCCAGCAGGCCACAGGGACTGGTAGAGCAGTACTTC. Protein product: CASRPQGLVEQYF.

A few counts support this clonotype. The V and J genes are TRBV20-1 and TRBJ1-6; no clear D. Trimming shortened V by 0 bases and J by 5 bases, and 8 bases separated the two germline ends. This CDR3 has 14 residues. In germline, CDR1 is DFQATT, CDR2 SNEGSKA (reference sequence). The CDR3 DNA reads TGCAGTGCTAGAGATGCAGGACATAATTCACCCCTCCACTTT. Residues: CSARDAGHNSPLHF.

CDR3 sequence (DNA): TGTGCCAGCAGCTTAGAGAACAGCAATAAAGCTTTCTTT. Its protein is CASSLENSNKAFF. The V call is TRBV7-9, the J call TRBJ1-1; D not resolved. Trimming took off 1 base at V and 9 bases at J, with 12 bases between the two ends. This CDR3 has 13 amino acids. Germline CDR1 SEHNR, CDR2 FQNEAQ (reference sequence). The full variable domain, in which reference TRBV7-9 and TRBJ1-1 provide the parts outside the CDR3, is DTGVSQNPRHKITKRGQNVTFRCDPISEHNRLYWYRQTLGQGPEFLTYFQNEAQLEKSRLLSDRFSAERPKGSFSTLEIQRTEQGDSAMYLCASSLENSNKAFFGQGTRLTVV.

This clonotype was detected ten times or more. The V call is TRBV4-3, the J call TRBJ2-7, with a tentative D call TRBD2 (5 bases). Germline V gives CDR1 LGHNA, CDR2 YSLEER. The CDR3 contains 14 residues. The V end was cut by 4 bases, the J end by 4 bases, with 14 bases between. The CDR3 loop reads CASSRGGPEYEQYF. The CDR3 coding sequence is TGCGCCAGCAGCCGAGGCGGGCCAGAGTACGAGCAGTACTTC.

The chain employs TRBV25-1 and TRBJ1-6; possible D gene TRBD1, 5 bases. Germline V gene lookup returns CDR1 MGHDK and CDR2 SYGVNS. This CDR3 region has 14 residues. V gave up 3 bases and J gave up 10 bases, with 13 bases separating them. The CDR3 loop reads CASSDRVMGSPLHF. The CDR3 bases are TGTGCCAGCAGTGACAGGGTAATGGGATCACCCCTCCACTTT. Looking up the rest from reference TRBV25-1 and TRBJ1-6 gives the full variable domain: EADIYQTPRYLVIGTGKKITLECSQTMGHDKMYWYQQDPGMELHLIHYSYGVNSTEKGDLSSESTVSRIRTEHFPLTLESARPSHTSQYLCASSDRVMGSPLHFGNGTRLTVT.

This chain links TRBV20-1 with TRBJ1-2, with a weak D call TRBD1 (5 bases). The CDR3 length is 13 residues. Trimming took 0 bases from V and 9 from J, leaving 14 bases between them. The V gene's germline CDR1 is DFQATT and CDR2 SNEGSKA (reference sequence). DNA for the CDR3: TGCAGTGCTAGAGATCGGGGCGGGGTAAGCTACACCTTC. It is translated as CSARDRGGVSYTF.

The V gene is TRBV7-2, the J gene TRBJ2-1; 11 nucleotides line up with TRBD2. The V gene's germline CDR1 is SGHTA and CDR2 FQGNSA. J lost 8 bases, V lost 3 bases, and 6 bases had no gene match. This CDR3 is built from 15 residues. The CDR3 spells CASSFQLAGGHEQFF. The DNA for the CDR3 is TGTGCCAGCAGCTTTCAATTAGCGGGGGGGCATGAGCAGTTCTTC.

This chain links TRBV20-1 with TRBJ1-5; D not resolved. The CDR3 spans 12 residues. V lost 4 bases and J lost 0, with 4 bases in between. The V gene's germline CDR1 is DFQATT and CDR2 SNEGSKA (reference sequence). This chain's CDR3 is CSAKNSNQPQHF. The CDR3 DNA follows: TGCAGTGCTAAGAATAGCAATCAGCCCCAGCATTTT.

This clonotype was seen only a few times. This chain joins TRBV11-2 and TRBJ1-1; the D is unclear. Germline V lookup: CDR1 SGHAT, CDR2 FQNNGV. Trimming cost V 1 base and J 2 bases, with 20 bases left between them. The CDR3 has 18 amino acids. The DNA of the CDR3 is TGTGCCAGCAGCTTAGGCTATACAGCCTCGGCGGCTAACACTGAAGCTTTCTTT. Protein sequence: CASSLGYTASAANTEAFF.

The V and J genes are TRBV20-1 and TRBJ2-1; 8 nucleotides align to TRBD2. V was clipped by 0 bases and J by 3 bases; unmatched bases: 1. Germline CDR1 DFQATT, CDR2 SNEGSKA (reference sequence). The CDR3 contains 14 residues. CDR3 in DNA: TGCAGTGCTAGAGACGGGGGGGTCTACAATGAGCAGTTCTTC. Its translation is CSARDGGVYNEQFF.

This clonotype was detected ten times or more. The chain carries TRBV6-2 or TRBV6-3 and TRBJ2-1; D gene uncertain. With 5 bases removed from V and 5 bases from J, the gap between germline ends came to 4 bases. Germline V gene data show CDR1 as MNHEY and CDR2 as SVGEGT. There are 11 residues in the CDR3. CDR3 bases: TGTGCCAGCAGTCAGAACAATGAGCAGTTCTTC. Encoded protein: CASSQNNEQFF.

The chain employs TRBV20-1 and TRBJ1-2, with TRBD1 matching over 7 bases. Losses at the gene ends were 1 base for V and 8 bases for J; bases not matched to a gene: 4. The CDR3 is made up of 12 amino acids. CDR1 is DFQATT, CDR2 SNEGSKA, per germline (reference sequence). CDR3 protein: CSARGGGTGYTF. Here the CDR3 DNA reads TGCAGTGCTAGAGGAGGGGGCACGGGCTACACCTTC.

This clonotype was counted ten times or more. This chain links TRBV12-3 or TRBV12-4 with TRBJ2-6; 8 bases match TRBD1. There are 17 residues in the CDR3. With V trimmed by 6 bases and J by 1 base, 8 bases remained unmatched. The CDR3 nucleotides are TGTGCCAGCAGGCGGGGACAGGCTCGGTCTGGGGCCAACGTCCTGACTTTC. Protein product: CASRRGQARSGANVLTF.

This clonotype was recorded many times. The chain links TRBV6-2 or TRBV6-3 to TRBJ2-7; D is possibly TRBD1 (5 bases). This CDR3 has 15 residues. The germline V gene has CDR1 MNHEY and CDR2 SVGEGT. Deletions cut 0 bases from V and 2 bases from J, with 11 bases between. The CDR3 DNA sequence: TGTGCCAGCAGTTACTCTGCAGGGAAACCCTACGAGCAGTACTTC. Translation: CASSYSAGKPYEQYF.

In its sample, this clonotype was seen many times. The rearrangement links TRBV7-8 to TRBJ1-5; D is unresolved. V was shortened by 5 bases and J by 7 bases, with 15 bases between the two germline ends. The germline V gene has CDR1 SGHVS and CDR2 FQNEAQ. The CDR3 spans 14 residues. The CDR3 coding sequence is TGTGCCAGCAGCCCTAGGACCTCTAACCAGCCCCAGCATTTT. This gives the protein CASSPRTSNQPQHF.

This clonotype was seen many times. The chain carries TRBV6-1 and TRBJ1-1; D is unclear. This CDR3 has 14 amino acids. V gave up 0 bases and J gave up 5 bases, with 10 bases separating them. CDR1 and CDR2 (germline): MNHNS, SASEGT. The CDR3 nucleotides read TGTGCCAGCAGTGAAGCGGTCGTGTCTACTGAAGCTTTCTTT. Translated: CASSEAVVSTEAFF.

This clonotype came up many times. This chain links TRBV30 with TRBJ2-7; D ambiguous. The CDR3 totals 13 residues. From germline, CDR1 is GTSNPN and CDR2 SVGIG (reference sequence). The V end was cut by 0 bases, the J end by 1 base, with 7 bases between. The CDR3, as DNA: TGTGCCTGGAGTGTCGGCTGGTCCTACGAGCAGTACTTC. Encoded protein: CAWSVGWSYEQYF.

This clonotype was recorded at least ten times. The V and J genes are TRBV10-3 and TRBJ1-1; D remains ambiguous. In germline, CDR1 is ENHRY, CDR2 SYGVKD. The length of the CDR3 is 12 residues. The V and J ends lost 2 bases and 1 base respectively, with 2 bases between them. The CDR3 is CAISERNTEAFF. The CDR3 DNA reads TGTGCCATCAGTGAGAGGAACACTGAAGCTTTCTTT.

This clonotype came up a few times. The J gene is TRBJ1-3, the V gene TRBV6-6; D remains unclear. V was shortened by 8 bases and J by 8 bases, with 13 bases between the two germline ends. In germline, CDR1 is MNHNY, CDR2 SVGAGI (reference sequence). The CDR3 is 12 amino acids. The CDR3, as DNA: TGTGCCAGCGCCCCCCCTCTGGACACCATATATTTT. Protein: CASAPPLDTIYF.

This clonotype has more than one count but fewer than ten. As DNA, the CDR3 is TGTGCCAGCAGCTTAGGGGCCCTCTCTAATACGCAGTATTTT. This sequence encodes CASSLGALSNTQYF. The gene calls are TRBV7-2 and TRBJ2-3, with D hard to call. Trimming took 1 base from V and 7 from J, leaving 12 bases between them. Germline lookup yields CDR1 SGHTA and CDR2 FQGNSA. CDR3 length equals 14 residues.

Here the CDR3 DNA reads TGTGCCAGCAGCTCCTCGGGACTAGTGAGGGCGCAGTATTTT. Residues: CASSSSGLVRAQYF. The chain combines TRBV13 with TRBJ2-3, with 8 bases fitting TRBD2. J gave up 10 bases and V 4 bases, and 10 bases lay outside the gene matches. Germline V CDR1 and CDR2: PRHDT, FYEKMQ (reference sequence). This CDR3 comprises 14 residues.